This TCR beta chain derives from a study of blood T cell repertoires in COVID-19. Whole-study context: Donors in the United States, Italy and Spain gave samples during acute or convalescent COVID-19.

In the source study's methods: Estimated nucleated cell counts came from reference gene primer amplification. TCRdb's copy holds only in-frame clones and misses some; the assay was immunoSEQ multiplex PCR. Clonal size and the V and J genes are those of that table, whereas D and trimming came from the DNA. The sample has roughly 87,000 clones, 70% to 90% seen once. This CDR3 is 15 amino acids long. The germline V gene encodes CDR1 GTSNPN and CDR2 SVGIG (reference sequence). V lost 0 bases and J lost 3; bases outside the gene matches: 3. The V gene is TRBV30, the J gene TRBJ2-3, with 10 bases that match TRBD2. This clonotype originated in a woman of 80 years or more with COVID-19, enrolled during active disease. Input material: peripheral blood. In nucleotides, the CDR3 is TGTGCCTGGAGTGTGCTAGCGGGAGCAACAGATACGCAGTATTTT. Protein: CAWSVLAGATDTQYF.